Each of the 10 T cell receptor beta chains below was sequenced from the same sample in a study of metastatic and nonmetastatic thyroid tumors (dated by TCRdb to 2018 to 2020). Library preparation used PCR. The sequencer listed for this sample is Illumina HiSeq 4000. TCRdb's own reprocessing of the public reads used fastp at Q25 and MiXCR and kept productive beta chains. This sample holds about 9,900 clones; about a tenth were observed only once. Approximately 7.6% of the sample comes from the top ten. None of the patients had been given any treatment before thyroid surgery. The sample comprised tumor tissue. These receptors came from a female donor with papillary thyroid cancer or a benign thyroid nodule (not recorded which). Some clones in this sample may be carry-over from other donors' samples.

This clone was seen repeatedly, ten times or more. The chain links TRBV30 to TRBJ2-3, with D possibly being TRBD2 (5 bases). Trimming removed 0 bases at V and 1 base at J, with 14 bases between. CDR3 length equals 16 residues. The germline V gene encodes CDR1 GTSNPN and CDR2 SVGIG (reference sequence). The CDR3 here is CAWSVGWASRTDTQYF. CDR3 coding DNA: TGTGCCTGGAGTGTAGGGTGGGCTAGCCGCACAGATACGCAGTATTTT.

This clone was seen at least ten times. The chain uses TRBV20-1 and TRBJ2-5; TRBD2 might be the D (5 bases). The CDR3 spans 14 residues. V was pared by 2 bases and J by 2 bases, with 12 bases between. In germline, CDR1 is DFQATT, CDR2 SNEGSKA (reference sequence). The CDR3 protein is CSARKRGLQETQYF. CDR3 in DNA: TGCAGTGCTAGAAAGCGCGGGCTTCAAGAGACCCAGTACTTC.

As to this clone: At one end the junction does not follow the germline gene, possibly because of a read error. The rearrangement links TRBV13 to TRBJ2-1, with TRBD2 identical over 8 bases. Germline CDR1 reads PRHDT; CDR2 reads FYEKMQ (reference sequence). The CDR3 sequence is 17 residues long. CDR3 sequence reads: CPSSPPGGGNSYDEQFF. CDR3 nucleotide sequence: TGTCCCAGCAGCCCTCCGGGCGGGGGGAACTCCTACGATGAGCAGTTCTTC.

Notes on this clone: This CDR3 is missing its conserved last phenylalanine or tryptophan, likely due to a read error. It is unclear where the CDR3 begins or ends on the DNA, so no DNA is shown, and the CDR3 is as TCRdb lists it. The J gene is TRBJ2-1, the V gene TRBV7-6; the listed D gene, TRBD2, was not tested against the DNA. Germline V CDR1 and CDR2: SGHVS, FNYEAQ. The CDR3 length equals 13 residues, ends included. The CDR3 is CATGVSSYNEQFL.

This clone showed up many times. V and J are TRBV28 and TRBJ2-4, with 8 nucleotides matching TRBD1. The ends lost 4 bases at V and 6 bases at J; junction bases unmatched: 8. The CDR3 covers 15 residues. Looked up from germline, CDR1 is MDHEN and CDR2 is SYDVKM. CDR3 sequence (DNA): TGTGCCAGCAGTTCCAGGGGGCTACGGACAAACATTCAGTACTTC. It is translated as CASSSRGLRTNIQYF.

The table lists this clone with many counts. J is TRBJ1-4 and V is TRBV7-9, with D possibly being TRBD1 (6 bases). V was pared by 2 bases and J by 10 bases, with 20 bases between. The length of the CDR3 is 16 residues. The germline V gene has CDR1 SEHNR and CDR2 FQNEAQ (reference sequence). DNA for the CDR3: TGTGCCAGCAGCTTACGGGACAACCTAATGAAGGGAAAACTGTTTTTT. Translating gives CASSLRDNLMKGKLFF.

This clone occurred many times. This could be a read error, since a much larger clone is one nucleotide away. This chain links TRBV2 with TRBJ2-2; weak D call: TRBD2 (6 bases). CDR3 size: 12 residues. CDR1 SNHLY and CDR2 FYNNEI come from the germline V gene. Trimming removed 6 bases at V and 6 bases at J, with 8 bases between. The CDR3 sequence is CASREGPGELFF. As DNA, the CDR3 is TGTGCCAGCAGGGAGGGACCCGGGGAGCTGTTTTTT.

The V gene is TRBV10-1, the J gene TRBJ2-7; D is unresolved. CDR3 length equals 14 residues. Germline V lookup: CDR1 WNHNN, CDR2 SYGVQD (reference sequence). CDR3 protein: CASIDGAAPYERYV. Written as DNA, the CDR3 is TGCGCCAGCATAGATGGTGCAGCTCCCTACGAGCGGTACGTC.

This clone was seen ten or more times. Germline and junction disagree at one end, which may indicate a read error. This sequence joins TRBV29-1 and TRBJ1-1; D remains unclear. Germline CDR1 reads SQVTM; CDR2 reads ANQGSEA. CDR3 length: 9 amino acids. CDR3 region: CSVEGRTHF. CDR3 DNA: TGCAGCGTTGAAGGACGGACCCACTTT.

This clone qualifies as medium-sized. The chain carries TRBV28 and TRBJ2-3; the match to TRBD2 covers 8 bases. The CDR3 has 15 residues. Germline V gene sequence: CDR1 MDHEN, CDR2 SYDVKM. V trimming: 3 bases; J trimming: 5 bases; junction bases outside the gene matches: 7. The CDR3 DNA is TGTGCCAGCAGTTTTGAGTACCTAGCGGGAGATACGCAGTATTTT. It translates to CASSFEYLAGDTQYF.